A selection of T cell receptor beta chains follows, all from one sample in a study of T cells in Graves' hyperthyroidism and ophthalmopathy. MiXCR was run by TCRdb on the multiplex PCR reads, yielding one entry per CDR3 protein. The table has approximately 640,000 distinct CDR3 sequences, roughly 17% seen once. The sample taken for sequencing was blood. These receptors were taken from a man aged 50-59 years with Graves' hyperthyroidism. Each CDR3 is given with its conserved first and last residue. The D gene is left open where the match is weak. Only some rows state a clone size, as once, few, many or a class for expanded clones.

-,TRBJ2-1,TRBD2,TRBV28,CASTAGGTPGYNEQFF,TGTGCCAGCACCGCGGGAGGTACTCCCGGGTACAATGAGCAGTTCTTC
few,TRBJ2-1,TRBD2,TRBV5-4,CASSLAGSGSDEQFF,TGTGCCAGCAGCTTGGCGGGGAGCGGGAGTGATGAGCAGTTCTTC
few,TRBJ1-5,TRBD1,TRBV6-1,CASSLNTGGANQPQHF,TGTGCCAGCAGTCTCAACACAGGGGGAGCTAATCAGCCCCAGCATTTT
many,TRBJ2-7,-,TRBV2,CASSEGGNEQYF,TGTGCCAGCAGTGAAGGAGGTAACGAGCAGTACTTC
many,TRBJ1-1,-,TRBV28,CASRLDGTYTEAFF,TGTGCCAGCAGGCTCGACGGCACCTACACTGAAGCTTTCTTT
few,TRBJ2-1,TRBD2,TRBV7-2,CASSLALAGGRLGNEQLF,TGTGCCAGCAGCTTAGCCCTAGCGGGAGGCAGACTAGGGAATGAGCAGCTCTTC
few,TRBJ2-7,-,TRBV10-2,CASSENPRTPSYEQYF,TGCGCCAGCAGTGAAAATCCGCGGACTCCCTCCTACGAGCAGTACTTC
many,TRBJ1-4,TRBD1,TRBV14,CASSLRTGREKLFF,TGTGCCAGCAGCCTCAGGACAGGGCGTGAAAAACTGTTTTTT
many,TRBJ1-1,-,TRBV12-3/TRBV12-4,CASSFTGTDTEAFF,TGTGCCAGCAGTTTTACAGGGACGGACACTGAAGCTTTCTTT
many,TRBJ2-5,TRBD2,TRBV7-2,CASSLEPGLAGEVYF,TGTGCCAGCAGCTTAGAACCGGGACTAGCGGGAGAAGTGTACTTC
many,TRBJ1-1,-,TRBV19,CASSIAAFTGRAFF,TGTGCCAGTAGTATAGCCGCGTTCACAGGGAGAGCTTTCTTT
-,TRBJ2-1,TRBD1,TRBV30,CAWDPGQGYNEQFF,TGTGCCTGGGATCCGGGACAGGGTTACAATGAGCAGTTCTTC
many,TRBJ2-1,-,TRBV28,CASSLGPEQFF,TGTGCCAGCAGTTTAGGCCCAGAGCAGTTCTTC
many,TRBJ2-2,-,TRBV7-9,CASSLWLVGTGELFF,TGTGCCAGCAGCTTATGGCTAGTCGGGACCGGGGAGCTGTTTTTT
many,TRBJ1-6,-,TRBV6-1,CASSDRGVSPLHF,TGTGCCAGCAGTGACAGGGGCGTTTCACCCCTCCACTTT
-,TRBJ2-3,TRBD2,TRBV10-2,CASSSSGAVTDTQYF,TGCGCCAGCAGTTCTAGCGGAGCAGTCACAGATACGCAGTATTTT
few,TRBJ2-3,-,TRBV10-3,CAISDVEKDTQYF,TGTGCCATCAGTGATGTGGAGAAAGATACGCAGTATTTT
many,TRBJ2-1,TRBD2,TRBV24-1,CATRASGSNEQFF,TGTGCCACCAGGGCTAGCGGGAGTAATGAGCAGTTCTTC
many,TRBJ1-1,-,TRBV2,CASSPRHDYTEAFF,TGTGCCAGCAGTCCCCGACACGATTACACTGAAGCTTTCTTT
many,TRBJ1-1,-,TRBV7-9,CASSPMRPEAFF,TGTGCCAGCAGCCCCATGAGGCCGGAAGCTTTCTTT
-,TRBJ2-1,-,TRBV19,CASTGEGGLYNEQFF,TGTGCCAGTACAGGGGAGGGGGGCCTGTACAATGAGCAGTTCTTC
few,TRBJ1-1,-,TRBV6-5,CASSYEGGRGTEAFF,TGTGCCAGCAGTTACGAAGGGGGGCGGGGGACTGAAGCTTTCTTT
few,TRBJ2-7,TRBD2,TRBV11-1,CASSLDGRESYEQYF,TGTGCCAGCAGCTTAGACGGGAGGGAATCCTACGAGCAGTACTTC
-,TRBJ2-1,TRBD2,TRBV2,CASSGKRTSFWQFF,TGTGCCAGCAGTGGCAAACGGACTAGTTTTTGGCAGTTCTTC
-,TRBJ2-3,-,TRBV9,CASSVGRGGRTDTQYF,TGTGCCAGCAGCGTAGGGAGGGGGGGCCGCACAGATACGCAGTATTTT
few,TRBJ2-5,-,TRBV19,CASSGFETQYF,TGTGCCAGTAGTGGCTTTGAGACCCAGTACTTC
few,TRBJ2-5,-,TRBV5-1,CASTKEYQETQYF,TGCGCCAGCACCAAAGAGTACCAAGAGACCCAGTACTTC
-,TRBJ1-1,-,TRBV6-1,CASEGDVPEAFF,TGTGCCAGCGAAGGGGATGTCCCTGAAGCTTTCTTT
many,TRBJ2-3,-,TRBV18,CASSSQTYTQYF,TGTGCCAGCTCTTCGCAAACCTATACGCAGTATTTT
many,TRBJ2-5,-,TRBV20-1,CSATGQRQETQYF,TGCAGTGCTACCGGACAGAGACAAGAGACCCAGTACTTC
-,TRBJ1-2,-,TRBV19,CASSTQDHYGYTF,TGTGCCAGTAGTACACAGGATCACTATGGCTACACCTTC
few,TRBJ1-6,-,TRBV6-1,CASSPDRQASSYNSPLHF,TGTGCCAGCAGTCCCGACAGGCAGGCTAGCTCCTATAATTCACCCCTCCACTTT
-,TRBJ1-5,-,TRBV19,CASSILVQGSNQPQHF,TGTGCCAGTAGTATTTTGGTACAGGGAAGCAATCAGCCCCAGCATTTT
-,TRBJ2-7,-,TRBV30,CAWSVGSEQYF,TGTGCCTGGAGTGTTGGGTCCGAGCAGTACTTC